Detailed here is one TCR beta chain. Its antigen is undetermined. This sample was included in a study of shared clonotypes between healthy human individuals. Everyone who donated was a Caucasian adult who lived in Nashville, Tennessee. CDR3 length equals 14 residues. Germline loops: CDR1 PRHDT, CDR2 FYEKMQ (reference sequence). V lost 4 bases, J lost 8 bases, and 17 bases lay in between. Some clones are missing from TCRdb's copy, which holds only in-frame ones; the method was immunoSEQ multiplex PCR. Of about 2.3 million clones listed, more than 85% are singletons. Study-wide results and caveats: Clonotypes not shared had lower generation probabilities than those common to all four donors.

What was sequenced was naive CD4+ T cells from PBMCs. The subset denotes: CD45RA+ positively selected. The chain uses TRBV13 and TRBJ1-1; D ambiguous. The clonotype was recovered from a man aged 18 to 29 in good health. Some clones in this sample may be carry-over from other donors' samples. The CDR3 bases are TGTGCCAGCAGCTCCAGGTTTGCCGGCCCCGAAGCTTTCTTT. It translates to CASSSRFAGPEAFF.